The 8 T cell receptor beta chains below were found in one sample sequenced in a study of STAT5B mutations in CD4+ large granular lymphocyte leukemia. Measured with immunoSEQ multiplex PCR; TCRdb has only the in-frame clones, and not every one. The sample lists about 24,000 clones, roughly 70% occurring once. The sequenced sample consisted of CD4+ T cells from blood buffy coats. All receptors derive from a human donor in good health.

The gene calls are TRBV2 and TRBJ1-2, with a weak D call TRBD1 (5 bases). The CDR3 contains 14 residues. V lost 0 bases to trimming and J lost 3 bases, with 8 bases between them. Per the germline V gene, CDR1 is SNHLY and CDR2 is FYNNEI. CDR3 DNA: TGTGCCAGCAGTGAAGCCGGGGGACACTATGGCTACACCTTC. Protein sequence: CASSEAGGHYGYTF.

This clone was recorded only once. The chain combines TRBV9 with TRBJ2-3, with no clear D. The V end was cut by 0 bases, the J end by 3 bases, with 11 bases between. The length of the CDR3 is 15 residues. Per germline, CDR1 SGDLS and CDR2 YYNGEE. CDR3 nucleotides: TGTGCCAGCAGCGTAGATTCGGTAGGGACAGATACGCAGTATTTT. It codes for CASSVDSVGTDTQYF. Combining the CDR3 with reference TRBV9 and TRBJ2-3 gives the whole variable domain DSGVTQTPKHLITATGQRVTLRCSPRSGDLSVYWYQQSLDQGLQFLIQYYNGEERAKGNILERFSAQQFPDLHSELNLSSLELGDSALYFCASSVDSVGTDTQYFGPGTRLTVL.

The chain uses TRBV7-6 and TRBJ1-4; 8 bases line up with TRBD1. The CDR3 spans 15 residues. V trimming: 6 bases; J trimming: 8 bases; junction bases outside the gene matches: 11. CDR1 and CDR2 (germline): SGHVS, FNYEAQ. The CDR3 is CASSSGQGRREKLFF. CDR3 DNA sequence: TGTGCCAGCAGTTCCGGACAGGGTCGACGGGAAAAACTGTTTTTT.

This chain uses TRBV28 with TRBJ2-5; D is perhaps TRBD2 (6 bases). CDR1 and CDR2 (germline): MDHEN, SYDVKM. This CDR3 region has 17 residues. Trimming removed 3 bases at V and 3 bases at J, with 20 bases between. This chain's CDR3 is CASSFRLAGGFEETQYF. The CDR3 bases are TGTGCCAGCAGTTTTAGATTAGCTGGGGGGTTCGAAGAGACCCAGTACTTC.

The chain couples TRBV19 to TRBJ2-1; no clear D. The CDR3 consists of 12 residues. With 3 bases removed from V and 6 bases from J, the gap between germline ends came to 6 bases. Germline loops: CDR1 LNHDA, CDR2 SQIVND (reference sequence). CDR3 sequence: CASSMRLNEQFF. The DNA of the CDR3 is TGTGCCAGTAGTATGAGACTCAATGAGCAGTTCTTC.

The rearrangement uses TRBV30 and TRBJ2-1; D ambiguous. Trimming left V 5 bases short and J 0 bases short, with 8 bases between. Germline CDR1 and CDR2: GTSNPN and SVGIG (reference sequence). The CDR3 sequence is 13 residues long. CDR3: CAWQLSSYNEQFF. The CDR3, as DNA: TGTGCCTGGCAATTGAGCTCCTACAATGAGCAGTTCTTC.

The J gene is TRBJ2-6, the V gene TRBV11-3, with a tentative D call TRBD1 (6 bases). Germline CDR1 is SGHNT and CDR2 is YENEEA. V was trimmed by 6 bases and J by 0 bases, leaving 18 bases between them. This CDR3 comprises 18 residues. The CDR3 region is CASRGYDRRSSGANVLTF. CDR3 DNA sequence: TGTGCCAGCAGGGGGTACGACAGGCGAAGCTCTGGGGCCAACGTCCTGACTTTC.

The chain is built from TRBV5-6 and TRBJ2-7; D call uncertain. V lost 3 bases to trimming and J lost 0 bases, with 13 bases between them. The V gene's germline CDR1 is SGHDT and CDR2 YYEEEE. This CDR3 region has 15 residues. CDR3 loop: CASSSKGISSYEQYF. In DNA, the CDR3 is TGTGCCAGCAGCTCGAAAGGGATAAGCTCCTACGAGCAGTACTTC.